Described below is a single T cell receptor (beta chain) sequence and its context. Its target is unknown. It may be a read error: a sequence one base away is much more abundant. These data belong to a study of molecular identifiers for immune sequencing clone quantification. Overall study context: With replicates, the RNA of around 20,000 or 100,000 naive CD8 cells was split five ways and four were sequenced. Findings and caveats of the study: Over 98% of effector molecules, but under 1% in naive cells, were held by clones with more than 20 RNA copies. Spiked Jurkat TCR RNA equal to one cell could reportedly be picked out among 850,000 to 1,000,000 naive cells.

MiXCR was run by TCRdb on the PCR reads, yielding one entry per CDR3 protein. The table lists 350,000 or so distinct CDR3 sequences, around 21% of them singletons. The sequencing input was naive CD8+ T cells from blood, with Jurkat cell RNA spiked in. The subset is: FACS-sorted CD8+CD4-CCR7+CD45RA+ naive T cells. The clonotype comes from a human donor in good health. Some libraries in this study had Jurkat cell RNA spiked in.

Here the CDR3 reads CAPRRERIGYTF. CDR3 coding DNA: TGTGCCCCAAGACGGGAACGTATTGGCTACACCTTC. The chain couples TRBV2 to TRBJ1-2; D not resolved. CDR1 and CDR2 from the germline V gene are SNHLY and FYNNEI. V dropped 11 bases and J dropped 7 bases, with 17 bases sitting between them. The CDR3 spans 12 residues. The whole variable domain, remainder taken from reference TRBV2 and TRBJ1-2, is EPEVTQTPSHQVTQMGQEVILRCVPISNHLYFYWYRQILGQKVEFLVSFYNNEISEKSEIFDDQFSVERPDGSNFTLKIRSTKLEDSAMYFCAPRRERIGYTFGSGTRLTVV.